Listed here is a single TCR beta chain. Its antigen is not known. The sample originates from a study of shared clonotypes between healthy human individuals. Study-level information: Per donor, three plates held CD4 naive cells, three held CD4 memory, two held CD8 naive and one held CD8 memory.

Points from the study as a whole: Only a few donors were included, so the genetic and exposure-history diversity represented was limited. The study sampled only blood, and tissue repertoires likely differ.

CDR3 length: 15 residues. CDR1 and CDR2 from the germline V gene are SGHTA and FQGNSA. Trimming removed 2 bases at V and 1 base at J, with 11 bases between. TCRdb's table, derived via immunoSEQ multiplex PCR, lists solely in-frame clones and lacks some. The sample consists of approximately 2.4 million clones, approximately 94% of them appearing once. This chain links TRBV7-2 with TRBJ1-1; D is possibly TRBD1 (5 bases). The TCR originated in a man in his late teens or twenties in good health. The sequenced sample consisted of naive CD4+ T cells sorted from blood. As to subset: CD45RA+ positively selected. The CDR3: CASSLLRGPNTEAFF. The CDR3 nucleotides read TGTGCCAGCAGCTTATTGAGGGGACCGAACACTGAAGCTTTCTTT.